The 32 T cell receptor beta chains presented below share a single source sample, sequenced in a study of blood T cells in healthy people across ages. Then a second PCR, running roughly 6 to 11 cycles, was carried out with a sample-barcoded 5' primer and a J-beta primer mix. TCRdb itself ran the 5' RACE reads through MiXCR, one entry per CDR3 protein. The table lists roughly 1,100,000 distinct CDR3 sequences, around 27% of them singletons. These same records also appear under a second study, on T cells of mothers and their children.

The sequencing input was blood. All receptors derive from a girl under 10 years old in good health.

The chain couples TRBV20-1 to TRBJ2-5, with D unclear. This CDR3 contains 15 residues. Germline CDR1 is DFQATT and CDR2 is SNEGSKA (reference sequence). The ends were cut back, 2 bases at V and 2 bases at J, with 15 bases in the middle. CDR3 DNA sequence: TGCAGTGCTAGAACGCCAGAAAATTTACAAGAGACCCAGTACTTC. It yields the protein CSARTPENLQETQYF.

This chain links TRBV2 with TRBJ2-7; D possibly corresponds to TRBD1 (7 bases). With 10 bases removed from V and 5 bases from J, the gap between germline ends came to 21 bases. Germline V gene data show CDR1 as SNHLY and CDR2 as FYNNEI. CDR3 size: 14 residues. CDR3 coding DNA: TGTGCCAACCGGGGGATGACAGGGAGCCACGAGCAGTACTTC. Its translation is CANRGMTGSHEQYF.

This clonotype showed up just a few times. V gene TRBV3-1 combines with J gene TRBJ2-5; 7 bases align to TRBD2. There are 15 residues in the CDR3. Looked up from germline, CDR1 is LGHDT and CDR2 is YNNKEL (reference sequence). V shed 5 bases, J shed 5 bases, and the junction held 11 bases outside the gene matches. The CDR3 region is CASSYDRLADETQYF. The CDR3 coding sequence is TGTGCCAGCAGCTACGATAGACTAGCCGATGAGACCCAGTACTTC.

This chain connects TRBV20-1 to TRBJ1-1, with D hard to call. The CDR3 runs to 13 residues. Trimming shortened V by 5 bases and J by 6 bases, and 16 bases separated the two germline ends. CDR1 DFQATT and CDR2 SNEGSKA come from the germline V gene (reference sequence). The CDR3, as DNA: TGCAGTGCTGCCGACTCGACAAACGCTGAAGCTTTCTTT. Translated, it gives CSAADSTNAEAFF.

This rearrangement joins TRBV20-1 to TRBJ1-4, with 7 bases fitting TRBD1. After removal of 6 bases from V and 8 bases from J, the junction contained 6 bases not matched to a gene. Per germline, CDR1 DFQATT and CDR2 SNEGSKA (reference sequence). This CDR3 spans 12 amino acids. The CDR3 is CSASYRGEKLFF. The CDR3 coding sequence is TGCAGTGCGAGTTACAGGGGCGAAAAACTGTTTTTT.

This clonotype occurred a few times. This chain links TRBV7-9 with TRBJ1-1; D may be TRBD1 (5 bases). V dropped 4 bases and J dropped 1 base, with 16 bases sitting between them. CDR3 length: 16 residues. Germline CDR1 is SEHNR and CDR2 is FQNEAQ (reference sequence). The CDR3: CASSSQSRGPNTEAFF. The DNA for the CDR3 is TGTGCCAGCAGCTCTCAGAGTCGGGGCCCGAACACTGAAGCTTTCTTT.

In its sample, this clonotype was seen a few times. The chain couples TRBV28 to TRBJ2-1, with 12 positions matching TRBD2. The last part of the DNA fits TRBJ2-5 better; the J call may be wrong. Germline CDR1 is MDHEN and CDR2 is SYDVKM. CDR3 length: 15 amino acids. CDR3 sequence (DNA): TGTGCCAGCAGTGTACGGACTAGCGGGAAAGAGACCCAGTACTTC. Translation: CASSVRTSGKETQYF.

The chain joins TRBV7-9 to TRBJ1-2; the D gene is possibly TRBD1 (5 bases). This CDR3 comprises 15 residues. Deletions cut 5 bases from V and 4 bases from J, with 17 bases between. Germline V gene data show CDR1 as SEHNR and CDR2 as FQNEAQ (reference sequence). CDR3: CASSDETAGGYGYTF. The CDR3 DNA reads TGTGCCAGCAGCGATGAGACAGCAGGCGGCTATGGCTACACCTTC.

In this sample, this clonotype turned up a few times. The V call is TRBV5-6, the J call TRBJ1-3; D not resolved. Germline V gene data show CDR1 as SGHDT and CDR2 as YYEEEE. The CDR3 has 17 amino acids. V lost 0 bases to trimming and J lost 0 bases, with 13 bases between them. CDR3: CASSLDSGPSSGNTIYF. As DNA, the CDR3 is TGTGCCAGCAGCTTGGATTCAGGTCCGTCCTCTGGAAACACCATATATTTT.

The rearrangement uses TRBV12-3 or TRBV12-4 and TRBJ2-1; TRBD2 matches 9 bases. V lost 3 bases, J lost 0 bases, and 9 bases stayed unmatched. The CDR3 is made up of 18 amino acids. CDR3 nucleotide sequence: TGTGCCAGCAGTTTGAGGGCGGGGGGGAGAACCTCCTACAATGAGCAGTTCTTC. Amino acid sequence: CASSLRAGGRTSYNEQFF.

This clonotype was detected only once. The chain combines TRBV29-1 with TRBJ2-1; 12 bases agree with TRBD2. V lost 7 bases and J lost 8; bases outside the gene matches: 15. The CDR3 has 16 amino acids. Germline lookup yields CDR1 SQVTM and CDR2 ANQGSEA. CDR3 nucleotides: TGCAGCGCAGCTCGCGGACTAGCGGGGAGTAGGGATGAGCAGTTCTTC. It is translated as CSAARGLAGSRDEQFF.

In DNA, the CDR3 is TGCAGTGCTAGAGATCGTTTGAACACTCGAACCTATGGCTACACCTTC. It specifies CSARDRLNTRTYGYTF. The chain is built from TRBV20-1 and TRBJ1-2; D is uncertain. Between the trimmed V and J ends, which lost 0 bases and 4 bases, there was a span of 18 bases. This CDR3 comprises 16 residues. Germline CDR1 reads DFQATT; CDR2 reads SNEGSKA (reference sequence).

This chain links TRBV29-1 with TRBJ2-5; the D is unclear. Germline V CDR1 and CDR2: SQVTM, ANQGSEA. The CDR3 length is 13 residues. V shed 6 bases and J shed 5 bases, with 16 bases lying between them. The CDR3 loop is CSVAKTPSETQYF. The CDR3 bases are TGCAGCGTCGCCAAGACCCCCTCGGAGACCCAGTACTTC. The whole variable domain, filled in from reference TRBV29-1 and TRBJ2-5, reads SAVISQKPSRDICQRGTSLTIQCQVDSQVTMMFWYRQQPGQSLTLIATANQGSEATYESGFVIDKFPISRPNLTFSTLTVSNMSPEDSSIYLCSVAKTPSETQYFGPGTRLLVL.

V usage is TRBV7-9 and J usage is TRBJ2-5, with no clear D. The CDR3 runs 11 residues. Germline CDR1 and CDR2: SEHNR and FQNEAQ (reference sequence). V lost 5 bases to trimming and J lost 7 bases, with 8 bases between them. The CDR3 sequence is CASSRQMTQYF. The CDR3 DNA is TGTGCCAGCAGCCGGCAGATGACCCAGTACTTC.

This clonotype has only a few counts. This chain links TRBV9 with TRBJ1-4; perhaps TRBD1 as D (5 bases). The germline V gene has CDR1 SGDLS and CDR2 YYNGEE. Deletions cut 2 bases from V and 7 bases from J, with 18 bases between. CDR3 size: 16 residues. In DNA form, the CDR3 reads TGTGCCAGCAGCGTCCTGATCTCAGCAGGGACTGAAAAACTGTTTTTT. Its translation: CASSVLISAGTEKLFF.

This chain joins TRBV27 and TRBJ2-7; TRBD1 agrees at 9 bases. V shed 5 bases, J shed 3 bases, and the junction held 5 bases outside the gene matches. Per germline, CDR1 MNHEY and CDR2 SMNVEV (reference sequence). The CDR3 spans 14 residues. The CDR3 here is CASSILDRGYEQYF. In DNA form, the CDR3 reads TGTGCCAGCAGTATATTGGACAGGGGCTACGAGCAGTACTTC.

The chain recombines TRBV20-1 with TRBJ2-1; the match to TRBD1 covers 10 bases. The DNA end is more similar to TRBJ2-5, so the J call may be wrong. CDR1 is DFQATT and CDR2 is SNEGSKA in the germline V gene (reference sequence). This CDR3 is 15 amino acids long. The CDR3 reads CSAPRRRQGAQTQYF. CDR3 DNA: TGCAGTGCTCCAAGGAGGAGACAGGGGGCACAGACCCAGTACTTC.

The chain is built from TRBV28 and TRBJ1-1; no clear D. Germline CDR1 is MDHEN and CDR2 is SYDVKM. The germline V and J ends were trimmed by 8 bases and 6 bases, with 28 bases remaining between them. This CDR3 comprises 17 residues. CDR3 nucleotides: TGTGCCAGCCTGGGATATGATCGAGGGAAGGTTAACGCTGAAGCTTTCTTT. This translates into CASLGYDRGKVNAEAFF.

J is TRBJ2-5 and V is TRBV4-1; TRBD2 matches at 7 bases. The tail of the sequence fits TRBJ2-7 better, so the J call may be wrong. CDR1 is MGHRA and CDR2 is YSYEKL in the germline V gene. The CDR3 spans 17 residues. The DNA for the CDR3 is TGCGCCAGCAGCCAAGTCTTTAGGCCTAGCGGCTCCTACGAGCAGTACTTC. It specifies CASSQVFRPSGSYEQYF.

The rearrangement links TRBV19 to TRBJ2-1; tentatively, D is TRBD2 (5 bases). The V gene lost 3 bases and the J gene lost 0 bases, with 9 bases spanning the gap. The CDR3 extends over 15 amino acids. CDR1 and CDR2 (germline): LNHDA, SQIVND (reference sequence). CDR3 protein: CASSISGISYNEQFF. The CDR3 DNA reads as TGTGCCAGTAGTATTTCCGGGATCTCCTACAATGAGCAGTTCTTC.

The rearrangement links TRBV20-1 to TRBJ1-3; no clear D. The CDR3 runs 15 residues. V shed 2 bases and J shed 0 bases, with 11 bases lying between them. Per the germline V gene, CDR1 is DFQATT and CDR2 is SNEGSKA (reference sequence). CDR3 sequence: CSARSDEVSGNTIYF. In DNA form, the CDR3 reads TGCAGTGCTAGATCGGATGAGGTCTCTGGAAACACCATATATTTT.

The chain links TRBV7-9 to TRBJ2-7; a possible D gene is TRBD1 (6 bases). Germline assignment: CDR1 SEHNR and CDR2 FQNEAQ (reference sequence). V gave up 5 bases and J gave up 2 bases, with 16 bases separating them. The CDR3 has 15 amino acids. The CDR3 coding sequence is TGTGCCAGCAGCGAAAGGGACATTGCTACCTACGAGCAGTACTTC. As protein: CASSERDIATYEQYF.

The chain links TRBV29-1 to TRBJ2-7, with TRBD1 identical over 7 bases. The CDR3 extends over 13 amino acids. V was clipped by 5 bases and J by 0 bases; unmatched bases: 4. Germline assignment: CDR1 SQVTM and CDR2 ANQGSEA. In DNA, the CDR3 is TGCAGCGTTCATCGGACAGGCTCCTACGAGCAGTACTTC. This gives the protein CSVHRTGSYEQYF.

The sample holds a few counts of this clonotype. The V and J genes are TRBV7-9 and TRBJ2-5, with D unclear. The better agreement between TRBJ2-7 and the DNA end casts doubt on the J call. CDR3 size: 11 residues. Germline values: CDR1 SEHNR, CDR2 FQNEAQ (reference sequence). The CDR3 DNA reads TGTGCCACCATCGCGCCCTACGAGCAGTACTTC. Residues: CATIAPYEQYF.

The chain links TRBV20-1 to TRBJ2-7; 13 nucleotides agree with TRBD2. CDR3 length: 14 amino acids. Looked up from germline, CDR1 is DFQATT and CDR2 is SNEGSKA (reference sequence). V shed 5 bases, J shed 6 bases, and the junction held 7 bases outside the gene matches. The CDR3 DNA reads TGCAGTGCTTCGGGACTAGCGGGGAACATCGAGCAGTACTTC. This gives the protein CSASGLAGNIEQYF.

This clonotype has a handful of counts. The chain joins TRBV29-1 to TRBJ2-1, with TRBD1 as a possible D gene (5 bases). V lost 3 bases to trimming and J lost 3 bases, with 9 bases between them. Germline V gives CDR1 SQVTM, CDR2 ANQGSEA. The CDR3 has 13 amino acids. Here the CDR3 reads CSVERQGYNEQFF. The CDR3 DNA is TGCAGCGTTGAGCGCCAGGGCTACAATGAGCAGTTCTTC.

In this sample, this clonotype turned up many times. This chain links TRBV12-3 or TRBV12-4 with TRBJ2-5; D is uncertain. The length of the CDR3 is 13 residues. Trimming took 5 bases from V and 4 from J, leaving 11 bases between them. CDR3 in DNA: TGTGCCAGCAGTCTTAGTAGCCGAGAGACCCAGTACTTC. Amino acids: CASSLSSRETQYF.

The gene calls are TRBV6-1 and TRBJ2-3; D may be TRBD2 (5 bases). CDR1 is MNHNS, CDR2 SASEGT, per germline. This CDR3 region has 18 residues. Deletions cut 5 bases from V and 2 bases from J, with 23 bases between. This chain's CDR3 is CASSQSTGVSLFTDTQYF. DNA of the CDR3: TGTGCCAGCAGTCAATCAACCGGGGTCTCTCTCTTCACAGATACGCAGTATTTT.

Turning to this clonotype: The junction does not match germline at one end; this may be a read error. The chain carries TRBV3-1 and TRBJ2-5; 11 bases are a match to TRBD1. CDR3 length: 14 amino acids. CDR1 is LGHDT and CDR2 is YNNKEL in the germline V gene (reference sequence). The CDR3 bases are TGTGCCAGCAGCCGCCTGGGACAGGGGGTTCCAACGGGCTTC. Its protein is CASSRLGQGVPTGF.

This clonotype was counted only a few times. J is TRBJ1-1 and V is TRBV4-3; a weak D match, TRBD1 (6 bases). V lost 0 bases, J lost 6 bases, and 17 bases lay in between. The germline gives CDR1 LGHNA, CDR2 YSLEER. CDR3 length: 16 residues. The CDR3 loop is CASSQDSPTGTAEAFF. The CDR3 nucleotides are TGCGCCAGCAGCCAAGATTCCCCGACAGGAACCGCTGAAGCTTTCTTT.

This clonotype was seen more than once but under ten times. The chain combines TRBV5-1 with TRBJ2-5, with unresolved D. The J call is uncertain, as TRBJ2-1 better fits the DNA end. CDR1 is SGHRS, CDR2 YFSETQ, per germline. The CDR3 sequence is 16 residues long. The CDR3 DNA reads TGCGCCAGCAGCTTGGACCAAGTGGAGTGGGTGAATGAGCAGTTCTTC. Translated: CASSLDQVEWVNEQFF.

In its sample, this clonotype was seen a few times. The J gene is TRBJ2-4, the V gene TRBV28; weak D call: TRBD2 (6 bases). The germline V gene has CDR1 MDHEN and CDR2 SYDVKM. The CDR3 runs 14 residues. V lost 6 bases to trimming and J lost 0 bases, with 9 bases between them. CDR3 nucleotide sequence: TGTGCCAGCAGGGACTATTTAGCCAAAAACATTCAGTACTTC. Translated: CASRDYLAKNIQYF.